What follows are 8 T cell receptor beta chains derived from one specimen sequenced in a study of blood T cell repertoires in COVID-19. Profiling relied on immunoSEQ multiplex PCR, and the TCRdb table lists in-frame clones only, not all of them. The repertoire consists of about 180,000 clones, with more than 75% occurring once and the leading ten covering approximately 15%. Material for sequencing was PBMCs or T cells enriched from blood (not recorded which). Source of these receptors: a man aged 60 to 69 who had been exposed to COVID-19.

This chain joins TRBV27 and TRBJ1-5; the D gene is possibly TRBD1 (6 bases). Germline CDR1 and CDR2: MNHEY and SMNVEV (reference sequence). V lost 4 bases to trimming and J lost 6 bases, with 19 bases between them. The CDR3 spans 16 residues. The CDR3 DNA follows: TGTGCCAGCAGTTCCGGAAAAACAGGGACGGGTCAGCCCCAGCATTTT. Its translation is CASSSGKTGTGQPQHF.

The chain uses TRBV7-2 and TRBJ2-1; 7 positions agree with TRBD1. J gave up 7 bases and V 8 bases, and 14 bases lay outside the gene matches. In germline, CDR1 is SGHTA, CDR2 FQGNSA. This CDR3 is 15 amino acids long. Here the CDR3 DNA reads TGTGCCAGCGGATATCCAGGGGGTAGAGGGAATGAGCAGTTCTTC. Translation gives CASGYPGGRGNEQFF.

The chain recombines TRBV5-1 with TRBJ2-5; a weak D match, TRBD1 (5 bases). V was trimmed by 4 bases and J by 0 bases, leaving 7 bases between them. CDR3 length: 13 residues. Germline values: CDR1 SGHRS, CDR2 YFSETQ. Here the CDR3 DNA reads TGCGCCAGCAGCATACAGGACCAAGAGACCCAGTACTTC. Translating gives CASSIQDQETQYF.

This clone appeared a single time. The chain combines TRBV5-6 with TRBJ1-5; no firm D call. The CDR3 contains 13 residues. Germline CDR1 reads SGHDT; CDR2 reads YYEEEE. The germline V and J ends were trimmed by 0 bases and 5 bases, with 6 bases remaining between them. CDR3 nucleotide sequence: TGTGCCAGCAGCTTGGCCAGCGATCAGCCCCAGCATTTT. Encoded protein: CASSLASDQPQHF.

The DNA for the CDR3 is TGTGCCAGCAGTTTGCAGTCCCAGCGCCATAATTCACCCCTCCACTTT. It yields the protein CASSLQSQRHNSPLHF. The V call is TRBV27, the J call TRBJ1-6; D is uncertain. The CDR3 contains 16 residues. Germline values: CDR1 MNHEY, CDR2 SMNVEV (reference sequence). V lost 3 bases and J lost 5, with 14 bases in between.

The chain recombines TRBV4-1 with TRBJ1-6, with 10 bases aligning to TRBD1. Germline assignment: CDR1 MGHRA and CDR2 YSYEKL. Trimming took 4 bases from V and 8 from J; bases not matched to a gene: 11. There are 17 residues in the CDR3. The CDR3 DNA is TGCGCCAGCAGCCTCGGGGGGCTCGGGACAGGGGATTCACCCCTCCACTTT. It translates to CASSLGGLGTGDSPLHF.

The CDR3, as DNA: TGTGCCATCAGTGAAACAGGGGGAAACACCATATATTTT. Protein: CAISETGGNTIYF. The chain carries TRBV10-3 and TRBJ1-3; possible D gene TRBD1, 6 bases. Germline CDR1 reads ENHRY; CDR2 reads SYGVKD. The length of the CDR3 is 13 residues. Between the trimmed V and J ends, which lost 3 bases and 4 bases, there was a span of 7 bases.

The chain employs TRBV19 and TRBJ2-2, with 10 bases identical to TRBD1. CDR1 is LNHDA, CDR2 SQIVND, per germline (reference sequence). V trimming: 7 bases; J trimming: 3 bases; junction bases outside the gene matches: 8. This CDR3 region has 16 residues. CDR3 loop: CASKATTGGYTGELFF. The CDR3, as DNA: TGTGCCAGTAAAGCTACGACAGGGGGCTACACCGGGGAGCTGTTTTTT.